The 26 T cell receptor beta chains in this list originate from one sample, sequenced in a study of T cell repertoires in cytomegalovirus infection. Using its own MiXCR run on the reads, TCRdb lists one record per CDR3 protein. The sample holds 100,000 to 150,000 distinct CDR3 sequences; about 31% are singletons and the top ten take under 65%. Antigen specificity for these receptors is unknown. The sample was CD8+ T cells from cultured PBMCs, taken from culture after CMV antigen stimulation. These receptors were taken from a human donor in good health (CMV status not recorded). Some clones in this sample may be carry-over from other donors' samples.

This clonotype was counted only a few times. This chain links TRBV6-2 or TRBV6-3 with TRBJ2-7; a possible D gene is TRBD2 (5 bases). The CDR3 sequence is 16 residues long. Trimming stripped 4 bases from V and 0 bases from J, with 16 bases between. In germline, CDR1 is MNHEY, CDR2 SVGEGT. CDR3 region: CASSSPNGVYSYEQYF. The DNA of the CDR3 is TGTGCCAGCAGTTCTCCGAACGGGGTCTACTCCTACGAGCAGTACTTC.

The chain is built from TRBV7-9 and TRBJ2-6; a possible D gene is TRBD1 (6 bases). This CDR3 has 18 residues. V was clipped by 5 bases and J by 0 bases, with 17 bases between them. Germline CDR1 reads SEHNR; CDR2 reads FQNEAQ (reference sequence). CDR3 sequence: CASSPRNRDRSGANVLTF. Here the CDR3 DNA reads TGTGCCAGCAGCCCCCGGAACAGGGATCGCTCTGGGGCCAACGTCCTGACTTTC. The full variable domain, its missing parts supplied by reference TRBV7-9 and TRBJ2-6, is DTGVSQNPRHKITKRGQNVTFRCDPISEHNRLYWYRQTLGQGPEFLTYFQNEAQLEKSRLLSDRFSAERPKGSFSTLEIQRTEQGDSAMYLCASSPRNRDRSGANVLTFGAGSRLTVL.

In this sample, this clonotype turned up a few times. The J gene is TRBJ1-2, the V gene TRBV27, with D unclear. There are 11 residues in the CDR3. The germline CDR1 and CDR2 sequences are MNHEY and SMNVEV (reference sequence). V was cut by 8 bases and J by 2 bases, with 6 bases left in between. Here the CDR3 reads CASGQNYGYTF. The CDR3 nucleotides read TGTGCCAGCGGGCAGAACTATGGCTACACCTTC.

This clonotype was counted at least ten times. The rearrangement uses TRBV18 and TRBJ2-5; 8 bases map to TRBD1. The V gene's germline CDR1 is KGHSH and CDR2 LQKENI. J was trimmed by 4 bases and V by 0 bases; bases with no gene match: 13. The CDR3 loop spans 18 amino acids. The CDR3, as DNA: TGTGCCAGCTCACCACCTCAACTCGACAGGGGTCAGGGAGAGACCCAGTACTTC. Its translation is CASSPPQLDRGQGETQYF.

The chain recombines TRBV7-2 with TRBJ2-1, with TRBD2 identical over 12 bases. The V and J ends lost 2 bases and 4 bases, in that order; junction bases with no gene match: 9. This CDR3 region has 18 residues. Germline V gene lookup returns CDR1 SGHTA and CDR2 FQGNSA. The CDR3 nucleotides are TGTGCCAGCAGCTTACGTCCTAGCGGGGGGGCCGGGTACAATGAGCAGTTCTTC. Translation gives CASSLRPSGGAGYNEQFF. The whole variable domain, remainder taken from reference TRBV7-2 and TRBJ2-1, is GAGVSQSPSNKVTEKGKDVELRCDPISGHTALYWYRQSLGQGLEFLIYFQGNSAPDKSGLPSDRFSAERTGGSVSTLTIQRTQQEDSAVYLCASSLRPSGGAGYNEQFFGPGTRLTVL.

In this sample, this clonotype turned up many times. The chain links TRBV6-2 or TRBV6-3 to TRBJ2-7; TRBD1 matches at 7 bases. The trim removed 0 bases at V and 0 bases at J, leaving 5 bases unmatched. This CDR3 comprises 16 residues. CDR1 and CDR2 from the germline V gene are MNHEY and SVGEGT. The CDR3 reads CASSYSGTVPSYEQYF. CDR3 sequence (DNA): TGTGCCAGCAGTTACTCAGGGACAGTTCCCTCCTACGAGCAGTACTTC.

This rearrangement joins TRBV7-9 to TRBJ2-7, with D possibly matching TRBD2 (6 bases). Trimming pared 5 bases from V and 3 bases from J, leaving 17 bases between. The germline V gene encodes CDR1 SEHNR and CDR2 FQNEAQ (reference sequence). This CDR3 spans 15 amino acids. As DNA, the CDR3 is TGTGCCAGCAGCATGGGGCGGGACCTGAGCTACGAGCAGTACTTC. Its translation: CASSMGRDLSYEQYF.

This clonotype was observed at least ten times. The J gene is TRBJ2-3, the V gene TRBV12-3 or TRBV12-4; either TRBD1 or TRBD2 may fit D (6 bases each). This CDR3 has 19 residues. The ends were cut back, 6 bases at V and 5 bases at J, with 30 bases in the middle. The CDR3 spells CASRPSRDRHTRRGDTQYF. Written as DNA, the CDR3 is TGTGCCAGCAGGCCTAGCCGAGACAGGCATACCAGGAGGGGAGATACGCAGTATTTT.

The chain recombines TRBV6-2 or TRBV6-3 with TRBJ2-1; D perhaps matches TRBD1 (6 bases). The CDR3 totals 15 residues. Germline assignment: CDR1 MNHEY and CDR2 SVGEGT. The V end was cut by 6 bases, the J end by 3 bases, with 15 bases between. CDR3: CASSLLRGLYNEQFF. The CDR3, as DNA: TGTGCCAGCAGCCTTCTCAGGGGCCTCTACAATGAGCAGTTCTTC.

The chain is built from TRBV27 and TRBJ1-2; 7 bases are shared with TRBD1. This CDR3 is built from 13 residues. V was pared by 7 bases and J by 2 bases, with 4 bases of the junction left unmatched. CDR1 MNHEY and CDR2 SMNVEV come from the germline V gene (reference sequence). The CDR3 loop is CASMRQGNYGYTF. CDR3 DNA: TGTGCCAGCATGAGACAGGGAAACTATGGCTACACCTTC.

This clonotype has at least ten counts. The chain carries TRBV7-2 and TRBJ1-5; 7 bases are a match to TRBD1. The germline V gene encodes CDR1 SGHTA and CDR2 FQGNSA. Losses at the gene ends were 4 bases for V and 4 bases for J; bases not matched to a gene: 13. The CDR3 is 17 amino acids. The CDR3 reads CASSSHPGQKKNQPQHF. The CDR3 bases are TGTGCCAGCAGCTCACATCCGGGACAGAAGAAGAATCAGCCCCAGCATTTT.

This clonotype was recorded at least ten times. The chain links TRBV7-2 to TRBJ2-2, with D perhaps TRBD1 (6 bases). V dropped 5 bases and J dropped 3 bases, with 7 bases sitting between them. Germline V gene data show CDR1 as SGHTA and CDR2 as FQGNSA. This CDR3 has 13 residues. DNA of the CDR3: TGTGCCAGCAGCCAGGGGTACACCGGGGAGCTGTTTTTT. Protein sequence: CASSQGYTGELFF.

CDR3 residues: CASSRDRVYQETQYF. As DNA, the CDR3 is TGTGCCAGCAGCCGCGACAGGGTATACCAAGAGACCCAGTACTTC. J is TRBJ2-5 and V is TRBV7-2; 7 nucleotides agree with TRBD1. The germline V gene has CDR1 SGHTA and CDR2 FQGNSA. This CDR3 has 15 residues. After removal of 5 bases from V and 0 bases from J, the junction contained 6 bases not matched to a gene.

This clonotype showed up just a few times. Here the CDR3 reads CASGGGRYQTQYF. CDR3 coding DNA: TGTGCCAGCGGGGGGGGCCGGTACCAGACCCAGTACTTC. The chain recombines TRBV6-2 or TRBV6-3 with TRBJ2-5; D perhaps matches TRBD2 (7 bases). Per the germline V gene, CDR1 is MNHEY and CDR2 is SVGEGT. The CDR3 contains 13 residues. The ends were cut back, 8 bases at V and 6 bases at J, with 16 bases in the middle.

This sequence joins TRBV5-6 and TRBJ2-1; D gene unclear. The length of the CDR3 is 14 residues. Germline CDR1 SGHDT, CDR2 YYEEEE. V was trimmed by 4 bases and J by 3 bases, leaving 11 bases between them. CDR3 DNA: TGTGCCAGCAGCGTCCAGGATCTCTACAATGAGCAGTTCTTC. Translated, it gives CASSVQDLYNEQFF.

This sequence joins TRBV5-6 and TRBJ1-1; TRBD1 aligns across 10 bases. The V gene end was trimmed by 2 bases and the J gene end by 6 bases; junction bases not matched to a gene: 4. The CDR3 length is 14 residues. CDR1 is SGHDT, CDR2 YYEEEE, per germline. CDR3 sequence reads: CASSFIGQGAEAFF. The CDR3 coding sequence is TGTGCCAGCAGCTTCATAGGACAGGGGGCTGAAGCTTTCTTT.

This clonotype was counted only a few times. This sequence joins TRBV4-3 and TRBJ2-7; TRBD2 matches 12 bases. Per germline, CDR1 LGHNA and CDR2 YSLEER. The junction had 3 bases not matched to a gene; V was cut back by 0 bases and J by 6 bases. The CDR3 sequence is 15 residues long. DNA of the CDR3: TGCGCCAGCAGCCAAGATCGGACTAGCGGGGCCGAGCAGTACTTC. Its protein product is CASSQDRTSGAEQYF.

The chain uses TRBV29-1 and TRBJ1-2; possibly TRBD1 for D (5 bases). V lost 3 bases to trimming and J lost 1 base, with 24 bases between them. CDR1 is SQVTM and CDR2 is ANQGSEA in the germline V gene. CDR3 length equals 18 residues. DNA of the CDR3: TGCAGCGTTGATGAAGTTGCAGAAGGGGACGGTAATAACTATGGCTACACCTTC. Translation gives CSVDEVAEGDGNNYGYTF.

V and J are TRBV15 and TRBJ1-5; possible D gene TRBD1, 5 bases. The CDR3 sequence is 15 residues long. The V and J ends lost 0 bases and 6 bases respectively, with 12 bases between them. CDR1 and CDR2 from the germline V gene are LNHNV and YYDKDF (reference sequence). The CDR3 spells CATSRDMGVLQPQHF. The CDR3 DNA follows: TGTGCCACCAGCAGAGATATGGGGGTTCTTCAGCCCCAGCATTTT.

The chain recombines TRBV7-9 with TRBJ2-1; D gene uncertain. Germline V gives CDR1 SEHNR, CDR2 FQNEAQ (reference sequence). The CDR3 covers 12 residues. With 7 bases removed from V and 9 bases from J, the gap between germline ends came to 13 bases. The CDR3 DNA reads TGTGCCAGCATCTCAGGCCTTAGTGAGCAGTTCTTC. This encodes CASISGLSEQFF.

This clonotype was counted between two and nine times. The V call is TRBV19, the J call TRBJ2-2; 7 bases map to TRBD1. Germline V gene data show CDR1 as LNHDA and CDR2 as SQIVND (reference sequence). J lost 4 bases, V lost 3 bases, and 11 bases had no gene match. The CDR3 contains 17 residues. CDR3 in amino acids: CASSIKTWTGATGELFF. CDR3 in DNA: TGTGCCAGTAGTATTAAGACGTGGACAGGAGCCACCGGGGAGCTGTTTTTT.

This rearrangement joins TRBV5-1 to TRBJ2-1, with D perhaps matching TRBD2 (6 bases). The CDR3 runs to 12 residues. Trimming removed 3 bases at V and 5 bases at J, with 6 bases between. Per the germline V gene, CDR1 is SGHRS and CDR2 is YFSETQ. CDR3 in amino acids: CASSWGDNEQFF. In DNA, the CDR3 is TGCGCCAGCAGCTGGGGGGACAATGAGCAGTTCTTC.

This clonotype was recorded a few times. The chain's CDR3 is CASSTGQGFSGELFF. CDR3 bases: TGCGCCAGCAGCACAGGACAGGGTTTCAGCGGGGAGCTGTTTTTT. The chain couples TRBV4-1 to TRBJ2-2; 8 positions agree with TRBD1. Germline CDR1 reads MGHRA; CDR2 reads YSYEKL. This CDR3 comprises 15 residues. V was pared by 5 bases and J by 7 bases, with 9 bases of the junction left unmatched.

Only a few counts were recorded for this clonotype. J is TRBJ2-3 and V is TRBV7-2, with 7 bases aligning to TRBD1. Germline CDR1 is SGHTA and CDR2 is FQGNSA. The trim removed 3 bases at V and 3 bases at J, leaving 12 bases unmatched. The CDR3 is 17 residues long. As DNA, the CDR3 is TGTGCCAGCAGCTTGGTTGAGGGGGCAGTGGGGACAGATACGCAGTATTTT. Its protein is CASSLVEGAVGTDTQYF.

Comments on this clonotype: Sequence at one end of the junction differs from germline and may be a read error. This CDR3 is CASSLGGTGTTAFF. The CDR3 nucleotides are TGTGCCAGCAGTTTAGGGGGGACGGGGACTACAGCTTTCTTT. The genes are TRBV7-2 and TRBJ1-1; possibly TRBD1 for D (6 bases). The length of the CDR3 is 14 residues. Germline CDR1 and CDR2: SGHTA and FQGNSA.

The chain employs TRBV4-1 and TRBJ2-1; perhaps TRBD1 as D (6 bases). Germline assignment: CDR1 MGHRA and CDR2 YSYEKL. Trimming took off 4 bases at V and 7 bases at J, with 11 bases between the two ends. The CDR3 length is 13 residues. The CDR3 here is CASSPRRGNEQFF. Here the CDR3 DNA reads TGCGCCAGCAGCCCCCGTAGGGGGAATGAGCAGTTCTTC.